This T cell receptor (beta chain) originates from a study of radiotherapy plus CTLA-4 blockade in lung cancer. Sequencing was performed with immunoSEQ multiplex PCR; in TCRdb, only in-frame clones are kept and a portion is missing. The sample carries around 56,000 clones, around 85% recorded once. Trimming removed 5 bases from V and 5 bases from J, with 13 bases in between. The CDR3 consists of 13 residues. Germline V gene sequence: CDR1 SEHNR, CDR2 FQNEAQ (reference sequence). In this sample, this clone turned up a few times. Here the sequenced sample was peripheral blood, taken from a patient treated with radiotherapy plus ipilimumab. The genes are TRBV7-9 and TRBJ2-7; possible D gene TRBD1, 5 bases. The TCR originated in a human donor with non-small cell lung cancer who had a complete response to radiotherapy plus ipilimumab. The CDR3 DNA is TGTGCCAGCAGCCGGACAAATCCCCACGAGCAGTACTTC. Protein: CASSRTNPHEQYF. Drawing the rest from reference TRBV7-9 and TRBJ2-7, the complete variable domain is DTGVSQNPRHKITKRGQNVTFRCDPISEHNRLYWYRQTLGQGPEFLTYFQNEAQLEKSRLLSDRFSAERPKGSFSTLEIQRTEQGDSAMYLCASSRTNPHEQYFGPGTRLTVT.